This T cell receptor beta chain came from a study of T cell responses to AZD1222 COVID-19 vaccine (dated by TCRdb to about 2021). Background for the entire study: AZD1222 recipients given second doses at about 4 weeks or at about 12 weeks were pooled, since spike-specific TCR depth and breadth were not found to differ between the two schedules. A total of 233 trial participants underwent TCR sequencing, of whom 200 to 220 received two doses of AZD1222 and around 25 received two doses of the MenACWY control vaccine. Enrollment into the trials was organized by age into subgroups of 18-55, 56-69 and 70-plus years, and those subgroups contained approximately 150, 30 and 60 TCR-sequenced participants, respectively.

Concerning this clone itself: Its antigen is currently not known. Base-call qualities are not available, and no considerably larger clone is one nucleotide away.

The CDR3 spans 17 residues, from the cysteine through the phenylalanine. Left in the record is the CDR3 DNA by itself, 51 bases read in frame from the first base. For this chain, trimming is 9 bases at the V end and 0 bases at the J end, and the number of junction bases without a gene match is 9. CDR1 LNHDA and CDR2 SQIVND are derived from the germline V gene (reference sequence). The study at large found these results: Conclusions about previously exposed vaccinees are limited because only five to seven AZD1222 recipients were SARS-CoV-2 seropositive at baseline. Spike-specific TCR breadth and depth rose significantly after two AZD1222 doses compared with day 0 and with MenACWY recipients. Reportedly, close to half of the unique spike-specific TCRs recognized epitopes lying outside the regions that are mutated in the B.1.351 and B.1.1.7 variants. Most participants were white British and females outnumbered males, and the authors suggested that clonal diversity may have been underestimated. In the small 56-69-year group, the increase in depth fell short of significance, most likely because of low power. The whole spike protein was spanned by vaccine-associated CD4 TCRs, and dominant responses were seen in regions 160-218 and 743-854. Because no day 14 peak-response samples were available, the repertoires could be characterized only after the peak T cell response.

The CDR3 regions of human TCRbeta chains were subjected to immunosequencing. In the authors' own workflow: Repertoire TCRs were checked for matches against a reference library of SARS-CoV-2-specific TCRs that had been generated using the MIRA antigen-specificity platform. Breadth was defined as the fraction of unique TCRs that were SARS-CoV-2-associated. Depth was defined as the fraction of total T cells that were SARS-CoV-2-associated. Each spike-specific TCR was assigned to its reactive spike region and to a CD4 or CD8 class using the MIRA data. Log10-transformed breadth and depth values were compared by one-way ANOVA with Sidak's multiple comparisons tests. Entries here come from immuneACCESS through TCRdb and include only in-frame sequences with V and J called. Some clones fail to appear in such tables; in the studies checked, an unresolved V gene covers under half of the shortfall, and the cause of the remainder is unknown. The DNA was the basis for D and trimming; V, J and clone size are from that table. In this sample the table shows 95,000 to 100,000 clones, roughly 84% of which occur a single time. The ten largest account for 16% of the sample.

The sample's time point label, decoded: baseline before first vaccination. Samples from vaccinated people were obtained from the UK trials COV001 and COV002, which included a single-blind randomized controlled phase 2/3 trial of AZD1222 (ChAdOx1 nCoV-19) in healthy adults. Trial participant PBMC samples were collected at day 0 and day 28 after the second dose for TCRbeta chain sequencing. This TCR was sampled from an adult in good health. Material: peripheral blood, obtained on day 0 of AZD1222 vaccination. The chain couples TRBV19 to TRBJ2-1; 12 junctional bases match TRBD2. The CDR3: CASAGTSGSVSYNEQFF. Here is the DNA: TGTGCCAGCGCCGGGACTAGCGGGTCGGTCTCCTACAATGAGCAGTTCTTC.